What follows describes a single TCR beta chain. What it binds is unknown. This specimen comes from a study of cytomegalovirus exposure and HLA in healthy donors. Overall study: In terms of ancestry, the Caucasian-associated cluster contained about 81% of the roughly 400 genotyped donors.

V lost 6 bases and J lost 0, with 10 bases in between. Germline V lookup: CDR1 SNHLY, CDR2 FYNNEI. CDR3 length: 14 amino acids. The PCR had 60 Vbeta and 13 Jbeta primers. The repertoire was sequenced with immunoSEQ multiplex PCR; TCRdb's copy has only in-frame clones and lacks some. This table holds roughly 140,000 clones, 75% to 80% found once. Notes on the study in general: Later analysis identified several of the most significant clusters that appeared linked to common viral pathogens. V- and J-gene trimming of TCR beta was linked (in a later analysis) to a missense DCLRE1C variant. Later analysis revealed greater clonal expansion in HLA-associated TCR beta chains than in equally common others.

V usage is TRBV2 and J usage is TRBJ2-3; D ambiguous. This TCR derives from a male donor in good health and CMV-seronegative. Input material: PBMCs. Written as DNA, the CDR3 is TGTGCCAGCAGCTCTAGTGCAAGCACAGATACGCAGTATTTT. Protein: CASSSSASTDTQYF.